The next 4 T cell receptor beta chains were all read from a single sample in a study of beta chain features in type 1 diabetes. No antigen has been identified for these receptors. Overall study results and limits: Moderately but significantly shorter TCRB CDR3s were found in Type 1 diabetes patients in all four CD4+ subsets.

cDNA synthesis used the whole RNA isolate, giving expressed TCRB sequences. The data were produced by immunoSEQ multiplex PCR, yet TCRdb's version contains in-frame clones alone and is incomplete. The sample holds 600,000 or so clones, roughly an eighth seen once. The sample consisted of naive CD4+ T cells from blood. These receptors were obtained from a man aged 25 to 45 with type 1 diabetes.

This clone was detected a few times. This chain uses TRBV5-1 with TRBJ2-5, with 8 bases lining up with TRBD1. Germline trimming cut 1 base from V and 4 bases from J; bases unmatched to any gene: 3. Germline V gives CDR1 SGHRS, CDR2 YFSETQ. This CDR3 is 14 amino acids long. CDR3 amino acids: CASSLKDRVETQYF. In nucleotides, the CDR3 is TGCGCCAGCAGCTTGAAGGACAGGGTAGAGACCCAGTACTTC.

This clone has more than one count but fewer than ten. The chain employs TRBV2 and TRBJ2-1; D remains ambiguous. Germline values: CDR1 SNHLY, CDR2 FYNNEI. V lost 7 bases and J 4 bases, leaving 14 bases between the germline ends. The CDR3 has 14 amino acids. CDR3 in DNA: TGTGCCAGCAAGGAACTCCTCAAATACAATGAGCAGTTCTTC. Translating it yields CASKELLKYNEQFF. The full variable domain, completed using reference TRBV2 and TRBJ2-1, is EPEVTQTPSHQVTQMGQEVILRCVPISNHLYFYWYRQILGQKVEFLVSFYNNEISEKSEIFDDQFSVERPDGSNFTLKIRSTKLEDSAMYFCASKELLKYNEQFFGPGTRLTVL.

This clone turned up a few times. The chain has TRBV7-9 and TRBJ2-3; no clear D. This CDR3 region has 16 residues. From germline, CDR1 is SEHNR and CDR2 FQNEAQ (reference sequence). Trimming removed 1 base at V and 2 bases at J, with 13 bases between. CDR3 residues: CASSLGTVPFTDTQYF. The CDR3 coding sequence is TGTGCCAGCAGCTTAGGAACGGTCCCATTCACAGATACGCAGTATTTT.

The rearrangement uses TRBV5-4 and TRBJ1-6, with D maybe TRBD1 (5 bases). CDR3 length equals 15 residues. Trimming removed 0 bases at V and 9 bases at J, with 13 bases between. CDR1 is SGHNT, CDR2 YYREEE, per germline (reference sequence). Here the CDR3 reads CASSLDSRGSSPLHF. The CDR3 DNA reads as TGTGCCAGCAGCTTGGATTCGAGGGGCAGTTCACCCCTCCACTTT.